The clone carrying this T cell receptor (beta chain) showed up many times. Its specificity is unknown. RNA transcripts yielded amplified TCR beta CDR3 regions. TCR CDR3 underwent first-round RT-PCR with the HTBI primer set. In TCRdb, the multiplex PCR reads were re-called with MiXCR into one record per CDR3 protein. The sample consists of 360,000 or so distinct CDR3 sequences, 15% to 20% of them appearing once. This specimen belongs to a study of T cells in Graves' hyperthyroidism and ophthalmopathy. Study as a whole: Peripheral blood sampling occurred at initial diagnosis, before any treatment. The study, taken as a whole, reports: Blood samples included most of the expanded thyroid clonotypes exceeding 0.001.

Germline V gene sequence: CDR1 SGHRS, CDR2 YFSETQ. CDR3 size: 14 residues. Trimming removed 0 bases from V and 2 bases from J, with 9 bases in between. This TCR was sampled from a middle-aged woman with Graves' ophthalmopathy. Sequencing input: blood. The chain has TRBV5-1 and TRBJ2-7, with a possible D match to TRBD2 (5 bases). This chain's CDR3 is CASSLDGLTYEQYF. The CDR3 bases are TGCGCCAGCAGCTTGGATGGACTGACCTACGAGCAGTACTTC.